Described below is a single TCR beta chain sequence and its context. The data derive from a study of control samples from healthy donors and cancer patients. TCRdb's copy holds only in-frame clones and misses some; the assay was immunoSEQ multiplex PCR. The sample carries 90,000 to 130,000 clones, approximately 82% recorded once. CDR1 and CDR2 from the germline V gene are LGHNA and YNFKEQ. The CDR3 is 14 residues long. This chain links TRBV4-2 with TRBJ2-5; 8 positions match TRBD2. The DNA end is a closer match to TRBJ2-7, so the J assignment may be wrong. This clonotype was sampled from a man aged 18 to 29 in good health. The sequenced material came from blood. The CDR3 sequence: CASSGPGLAYEQYF. The CDR3 DNA is TGTGCCAGCAGCGGTCCGGGACTAGCCTACGAGCAGTACTTC.